The 10 T cell receptor beta chains given below trace back to one sample, sequenced in a study of Graves' ophthalmopathy and Graves' hyperthyroidism. RNA transcripts provided the template for amplifying TCR beta CDR3 regions. HTBI primers were employed in first-round RT-PCR, then a second-round multiplex PCR followed. TCRdb re-called the multiplex PCR reads with MiXCR, one entry per CDR3 protein. The sample consists of approximately 480,000 distinct CDR3 sequences, roughly an eighth of them appearing once. Sequences were obtained from blood. The receptor set was obtained from a woman in her twenties or thirties with Graves' ophthalmopathy.

In regard to this clonotype: With a much larger clone just one base away, this may be a read error. V and J are TRBV12-3 or TRBV12-4 and TRBJ2-7; 8 positions agree with TRBD1. The CDR3 has 14 amino acids. J was trimmed by 7 bases and V by 6 bases; bases with no gene match: 11. CDR3 in amino acids: CASSPRTGREEQYF. The CDR3, as DNA: TGTGCCAGCAGCCCGAGGACAGGGCGGGAAGAGCAGTACTTC.

This clonotype was seen repeatedly, ten times or more. The CDR3 protein is CASSLQGPYEQYF. The CDR3, as DNA: TGTGCCAGCAGCTTACAGGGTCCTTACGAGCAGTACTTC. The chain is built from TRBV13 and TRBJ2-7; D is possibly TRBD1 (5 bases). Germline V CDR1 and CDR2: PRHDT, FYEKMQ (reference sequence). Trimming pared 2 bases from V and 4 bases from J, leaving 9 bases between. There are 13 residues in the CDR3. Combining the CDR3 with reference TRBV13 and TRBJ2-7 gives the whole variable domain AAGVIQSPRHLIKEKRETATLKCYPIPRHDTVYWYQQGPGQDPQFLISFYEKMQSDKGSIPDRFSAQQFSDYHSELNMSSLELGDSALYFCASSLQGPYEQYFGPGTRLTVT.

V usage is TRBV6-1 and J usage is TRBJ2-2; D is ambiguous. The V and J ends lost 6 bases and 1 base respectively, with 6 bases between them. CDR1 is MNHNS, CDR2 SASEGT, per germline. This CDR3 is 13 amino acids long. CDR3 region: CASRDKNTGELFF. CDR3 coding DNA: TGTGCCAGCAGGGATAAGAACACCGGGGAGCTGTTTTTT.

CDR3 residues: CASSRPGLLTPVDTGELFF. CDR3 in DNA: TGTGCCAGCAGCCGCCCGGGACTCCTTACCCCCGTCGACACCGGGGAGCTGTTTTTT. V and J are TRBV14 and TRBJ2-2; a weak D match, TRBD2 (6 bases). Deletions cut 4 bases from V and 3 bases from J, with 24 bases between. The CDR3 is 19 residues long. Germline lookup yields CDR1 SGHDN and CDR2 FVKESK.

On this clonotype itself: An end of the junction does not agree with germline; a read error may underlie this. The J gene is TRBJ1-1, the V gene TRBV7-8, with 7 bases identical to TRBD1. The CDR3 runs 15 residues. In germline, CDR1 is SGHVS, CDR2 FQNEAQ. Here the CDR3 DNA reads TGTGCCAGCAGTCCTTCCAGGGGGATGAACACTGAAGCTTTATTT. Translated, it gives CASSPSRGMNTEALF.

In this sample, this clonotype turned up many times. The rearrangement uses TRBV6-5 and TRBJ1-2; TRBD1 is a possible D gene (6 bases). The CDR3 sequence is 12 residues long. Germline CDR1 and CDR2: MNHEY and SVGAGI. V lost 4 bases and J 8 bases, leaving 11 bases between the germline ends. Written as DNA, the CDR3 is TGTGCCAGCAGTTCGACAGGATCGGGCTACACCTTC. Its protein is CASSSTGSGYTF.

This clonotype was counted only a few times. V is TRBV13 and J is TRBJ1-2; TRBD1 is a possible D gene (6 bases). This CDR3 is built from 14 residues. Trimming cost V 5 bases and J 3 bases, with 13 bases left between them. Germline CDR1 PRHDT, CDR2 FYEKMQ (reference sequence). CDR3 nucleotides: TGTGCCAGCAGCACGCACGGACAGCACTATGGCTACACCTTC. Its translation: CASSTHGQHYGYTF.

The chain links TRBV25-1 to TRBJ1-3; D may be TRBD1 (5 bases). CDR1 and CDR2 from the germline V gene are MGHDK and SYGVNS. V lost 7 bases and J lost 0, with 7 bases in between. The CDR3 loop spans 13 amino acids. The CDR3 reads CASKTVSGNTIYF. The DNA for the CDR3 is TGTGCCAGCAAGACAGTCTCTGGAAACACCATATATTTT. Supplemented by reference TRBV25-1 and TRBJ1-3, the full variable domain reads EADIYQTPRYLVIGTGKKITLECSQTMGHDKMYWYQQDPGMELHLIHYSYGVNSTEKGDLSSESTVSRIRTEHFPLTLESARPSHTSQYLCASKTVSGNTIYFGEGSWLTVV.

This clonotype has at least ten counts. The chain has TRBV11-2 and TRBJ2-5, with 8 bases lining up with TRBD1. This CDR3 spans 15 amino acids. Germline V CDR1 and CDR2: SGHAT, FQNNGV. With V trimmed by 1 base and J by 5 bases, 6 bases remained unmatched. Here the CDR3 reads CASSLGGTGQETQYF. CDR3 DNA sequence: TGTGCCAGCAGCTTAGGTGGGACAGGTCAGGAGACCCAGTACTTC.

For this clonotype: Germline and junction disagree at one end, which may indicate a read error. The CDR3 is CASTESRTRGRETQYF. CDR3 DNA sequence: TGTGCCAGCACTGAAAGCCGGACAAGGGGTAGGGAGACCCAGTACTTC. The rearrangement joins TRBV2 to TRBJ2-5; D is perhaps TRBD1 (5 bases). In germline, CDR1 is SNHLY, CDR2 FYNNEI. The length of the CDR3 is 16 residues.